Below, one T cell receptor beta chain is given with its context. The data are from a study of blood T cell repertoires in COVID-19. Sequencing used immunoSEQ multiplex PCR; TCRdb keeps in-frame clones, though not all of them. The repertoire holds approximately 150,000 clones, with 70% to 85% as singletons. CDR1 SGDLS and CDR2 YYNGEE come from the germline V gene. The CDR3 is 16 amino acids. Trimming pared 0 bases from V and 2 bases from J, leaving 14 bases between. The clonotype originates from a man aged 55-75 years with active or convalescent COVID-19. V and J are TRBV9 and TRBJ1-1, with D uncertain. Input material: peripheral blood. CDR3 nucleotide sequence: TGTGCCAGCAGCGTAGGGGCCACATCCTTCAACACTGAAGCTTTCTTT. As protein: CASSVGATSFNTEAFF.